Below, 17 T cell receptor beta chains from the same sample are listed, as sequenced in a study of regulatory T cells in long-lasting Graves disease. Time point of the sample: persistent/refractory GD, antithyroid drugs over 5 years with positive TRAb. RNA from PBMCs was the source of the TCR library. Relying on iRepertoire HTBI primers and Arm-PCR of CDR3 regions, the team built TCR beta libraries. One entry per CDR3 protein results from TCRdb running MiXCR on the multiplex PCR reads. The sample contains around 450,000 distinct CDR3 sequences, about a fifth of which appear only once. The sample here was peripheral blood mononuclear cells (PBMCs), taken when the disease was refractory, from a patient treated with antithyroid drugs. These receptors were taken from a female donor with Graves disease.

In its sample, this clonotype was seen a few times. This chain connects TRBV30 to TRBJ2-1; no firm D call. The CDR3 runs 12 residues. Between the trimmed V and J ends, which lost 2 bases and 9 bases, there was a span of 11 bases. In germline, CDR1 is GTSNPN, CDR2 SVGIG (reference sequence). CDR3 sequence: CAWSLGRGEQFF. CDR3 bases: TGTGCCTGGAGTTTGGGTCGCGGTGAGCAGTTCTTC.

This clonotype came up a few times. The rearrangement uses TRBV6-1 and TRBJ2-7; D is uncertain. V was shortened by 5 bases and J by 4 bases, with 9 bases between the two germline ends. This CDR3 contains 12 residues. Germline V gene lookup returns CDR1 MNHNS and CDR2 SASEGT. CDR3: CASSPAVYEQYF. The CDR3 DNA sequence: TGTGCCAGCAGTCCGGCCGTTTACGAGCAGTACTTC.

This clonotype was found many times. The chain is built from TRBV28 and TRBJ2-5; no clear D gene. This CDR3 is 14 amino acids long. Germline V CDR1 and CDR2: MDHEN, SYDVKM. V was trimmed by 6 bases and J by 5 bases, leaving 16 bases between them. The CDR3 reads CASSPFLARETQYF. The CDR3 DNA reads as TGTGCCAGCAGCCCATTTCTCGCGAGGGAGACCCAGTACTTC.

This clonotype was counted only a few times. The J gene is TRBJ1-3, the V gene TRBV11-2; unclear D gene. V shed 0 bases and J shed 1 base, with 10 bases lying between them. The CDR3 length is 16 residues. Germline V gene lookup returns CDR1 SGHAT and CDR2 FQNNGV. CDR3: CASSLDLGMSGNTIYF. CDR3 sequence (DNA): TGTGCCAGCAGCTTAGATCTGGGGATGTCTGGAAACACCATATATTTT.

The rearrangement links TRBV9 to TRBJ2-5, with D possibly being TRBD1 or TRBD2 (5 bases each). Trimming pared 1 base from V and 9 bases from J, leaving 13 bases between. This CDR3 is 13 amino acids long. The germline gives CDR1 SGDLS, CDR2 YYNGEE. The CDR3 is CASSVPGRRAQYF. In DNA form, the CDR3 reads TGTGCCAGCAGCGTACCGGGACGACGGGCCCAGTACTTC.

The rearrangement links TRBV9 to TRBJ2-1, with 11 bases identical to TRBD2. The CDR3 spans 16 residues. The J segment lost 2 bases and the V segment lost 3 bases, leaving 4 bases of the junction unmatched. The germline V gene has CDR1 SGDLS and CDR2 YYNGEE. CDR3 sequence reads: CASSGTSGSTYNEQFF. DNA of the CDR3: TGTGCCAGCAGCGGAACTAGCGGGAGCACCTACAATGAGCAGTTCTTC.

V gene TRBV7-2 combines with J gene TRBJ1-6, with 8 positions matching TRBD1. V lost 3 bases, J lost 4 bases, and 11 bases stayed unmatched. CDR1 is SGHTA, CDR2 FQGNSA, per germline. The CDR3 totals 18 residues. The CDR3 DNA is TGTGCCAGCAGCTTGGGCAGGGGGCGTGATTCTTATAATTCACCCCTCCACTTT. The encoded protein is CASSLGRGRDSYNSPLHF.

This chain joins TRBV7-9 and TRBJ1-5, with D perhaps matching TRBD1 (6 bases). This CDR3 has 14 amino acids. V was shortened by 0 bases and J by 5 bases, with 8 bases between the two germline ends. Per germline, CDR1 SEHNR and CDR2 FQNEAQ (reference sequence). The CDR3 sequence is CASSLATGDQPQHF. The CDR3 DNA is TGTGCCAGCAGCTTAGCGACAGGTGATCAGCCCCAGCATTTT.

In its sample, this clonotype was seen many times. The chain is built from TRBV9 and TRBJ1-4; 8 positions match TRBD1. The germline gives CDR1 SGDLS, CDR2 YYNGEE. Trimming at V came to 4 bases and at J to 3 bases, leaving 5 bases not matched to a gene. CDR3 length: 15 amino acids. CDR3 in amino acids: CASSPGQGANEKLFF. The CDR3 DNA reads TGTGCCAGCAGCCCAGGACAGGGCGCTAATGAAAAACTGTTTTTT. The whole variable domain, filled in from reference TRBV9 and TRBJ1-4, reads DSGVTQTPKHLITATGQRVTLRCSPRSGDLSVYWYQQSLDQGLQFLIQYYNGEERAKGNILERFSAQQFPDLHSELNLSSLELGDSALYFCASSPGQGANEKLFFGSGTQLSVL.

There are many counts of this clonotype. The J gene is TRBJ2-5, the V gene TRBV28; D is undetermined. The V gene's germline CDR1 is MDHEN and CDR2 SYDVKM. Trimming shortened V by 5 bases and J by 5 bases, and 15 bases separated the two germline ends. The CDR3 runs 14 residues. CDR3 region: CASSPTVSGETQYF. Written as DNA, the CDR3 is TGTGCCAGCAGTCCGACGGTATCCGGGGAGACCCAGTACTTC. The full variable domain, in which reference TRBV28 and TRBJ2-5 provide the parts outside the CDR3, is DVKVTQSSRYLVKRTGEKVFLECVQDMDHENMFWYRQDPGLGLRLIYFSYDVKMKEKGDIPEGYSVSREKKERFSLILESASTNQTSMYLCASSPTVSGETQYFGPGTRLLVL.

The V and J genes are TRBV6-1 and TRBJ2-4; perhaps TRBD1 as D (5 bases). The germline V gene has CDR1 MNHNS and CDR2 SASEGT. V was pared by 6 bases and J by 0 bases, with 18 bases between. The CDR3 extends over 17 amino acids. CDR3 sequence (DNA): TGTGCCAGCAGCCCAGGACGCCAGGGATTAGCCAAAAACATTCAGTACTTC. Translation: CASSPGRQGLAKNIQYF.

This clonotype was seen at least ten times. The rearrangement uses TRBV7-9 and TRBJ2-7; D is perhaps TRBD1 or TRBD2 (7 bases each). CDR1 is SEHNR and CDR2 is FQNEAQ in the germline V gene (reference sequence). Trimming took off 4 bases at V and 5 bases at J, with 18 bases between the two ends. The CDR3 has 15 amino acids. Here the CDR3 reads CASSWSSGGGHEQYF. The CDR3 DNA reads as TGTGCCAGCAGCTGGTCTAGCGGAGGGGGCCACGAGCAGTACTTC.

This clonotype was counted at least ten times. The genes are TRBV2 and TRBJ1-1, with D unclear. Germline assignment: CDR1 SNHLY and CDR2 FYNNEI. The CDR3 runs to 13 residues. Trimming removed 4 bases from V and 3 bases from J, with 9 bases in between. The CDR3 loop is CASSAERYTEAFF. The DNA of the CDR3 is TGTGCCAGCAGTGCGGAGAGATACACTGAAGCTTTCTTT.

This rearrangement joins TRBV7-2 to TRBJ2-5; 8 bases line up with TRBD2. Trimming cost V 5 bases and J 2 bases; bases outside gene matches: 4. The germline CDR1 and CDR2 sequences are SGHTA and FQGNSA. This CDR3 has 14 amino acids. CDR3 nucleotide sequence: TGTGCCAGCAGCCCGGGGGGGCTTCAAGAGACCCAGTACTTC. It specifies CASSPGGLQETQYF.

V and J are TRBV7-2 and TRBJ2-7, with D perhaps assigned TRBD1 or TRBD2 (5 bases each). Germline CDR1 reads SGHTA; CDR2 reads FQGNSA. This CDR3 spans 15 amino acids. The V and J ends lost 4 bases and 7 bases respectively, with 20 bases between them. CDR3 in amino acids: CASSSFTPGRREQYF. The DNA of the CDR3 is TGTGCCAGCAGCTCTTTCACCCCGGGGCGGAGGGAGCAGTACTTC. Using reference TRBV7-2 and TRBJ2-7 for the parts outside the CDR3, the full variable domain is GAGVSQSPSNKVTEKGKDVELRCDPISGHTALYWYRQSLGQGLEFLIYFQGNSAPDKSGLPSDRFSAERTGGSVSTLTIQRTQQEDSAVYLCASSSFTPGRREQYFGPGTRLTVT.

This clonotype was counted only a few times. The chain employs TRBV20-1 and TRBJ2-7; D is unresolved. Trimming stripped 0 bases from V and 2 bases from J, with 11 bases between. The germline gives CDR1 DFQATT, CDR2 SNEGSKA (reference sequence). The CDR3 extends over 14 amino acids. CDR3 sequence (DNA): TGCAGTGCTAGAGATCCAAGACGGACCTACGAGCAGTACTTC. Encoded protein: CSARDPRRTYEQYF.

The table lists this clonotype with many counts. The chain recombines TRBV2 with TRBJ2-7; D perhaps matches TRBD1 (6 bases). There are 14 residues in the CDR3. Germline V gene data show CDR1 as SNHLY and CDR2 as FYNNEI. V was cut by 7 bases and J by 3 bases, with 16 bases left in between. The CDR3 bases are TGTGCCAGCAAAGCACAGGGTATGGTCTACGAGCAGTACTTC. This sequence encodes CASKAQGMVYEQYF.